Presented here are 20 T cell receptor beta chains from one specimen sequenced in a study of control samples from healthy donors and cancer patients. Repertoires were generated with immunoSEQ multiplex PCR, while TCRdb's copy carries only in-frame clones and drops some. The sample has 90,000 to 100,000 clones, about 85% seen once. The sequenced sample consisted of blood. These receptors originate from a woman aged 65 to 85 in good health.

The chain carries TRBV5-1 and TRBJ1-4; D call uncertain. Germline assignment: CDR1 SGHRS and CDR2 YFSETQ. CDR3 length equals 17 residues. The ends were cut back, 2 bases at V and 0 bases at J, with 14 bases in the middle. CDR3 nucleotides: TGCGCCAGCAGCTTTTCTTCCCTAAACCCAACTAATGAAAAACTGTTTTTT. It encodes CASSFSSLNPTNEKLFF.

V is TRBV5-4 and J is TRBJ1-5, with D perhaps matching TRBD1 (5 bases). The CDR3 has 13 amino acids. Per the germline V gene, CDR1 is SGHNT and CDR2 is YYREEE (reference sequence). V gave up 2 bases and J gave up 2 bases, with 5 bases separating them. Here the CDR3 reads CASSLQGNQPQHF. DNA for the CDR3: TGTGCCAGCAGCTTACAGGGCAATCAGCCCCAGCATTTT.

The rearrangement joins TRBV6-1 to TRBJ1-2; TRBD1 matches at 8 bases. CDR1 MNHNS and CDR2 SASEGT come from the germline V gene. With V trimmed by 3 bases and J by 6 bases, 9 bases remained unmatched. The CDR3 length is 15 residues. CDR3 nucleotide sequence: TGTGCCAGCAGTGACCTCCGGACAGGGCTCAATGGCTACACCTTC. This gives the protein CASSDLRTGLNGYTF.

The V call is TRBV2, the J call TRBJ2-3, with 10 bases aligning to TRBD1. The CDR3 consists of 15 residues. The germline V gene encodes CDR1 SNHLY and CDR2 FYNNEI. V lost 7 bases, J lost 5 bases, and 9 bases stayed unmatched. CDR3 residues: CASKVSDRGQDTQYF. DNA for the CDR3: TGTGCCAGCAAAGTATCTGACAGGGGGCAAGATACGCAGTATTTT.

The chain couples TRBV18 to TRBJ2-2; TRBD1 agrees at 10 bases. V lost 5 bases, J lost 6 bases, and 9 bases stayed unmatched. This CDR3 is 16 amino acids long. CDR1 is KGHSH, CDR2 LQKENI, per germline. CDR3 loop: CASSALPGTGAGELFF. DNA of the CDR3: TGTGCCAGCTCAGCGCTTCCCGGGACAGGGGCCGGGGAGCTGTTTTTT. Full variable domain (rest looked up from reference TRBV18 and TRBJ2-2): NAGVMQNPRHLVRRRGQEARLRCSPMKGHSHVYWYRQLPEEGLKFMVYLQKENIIDESGMPKERFSAEFPKEGPSILRIQQVVRGDSAAYFCASSALPGTGAGELFFGEGSRLTVL.

This clone has a single count. The V and J genes are TRBV6-6 and TRBJ2-3; 8 nucleotides align to TRBD2. This CDR3 is built from 12 residues. V lost 8 bases and J lost 3; bases outside the gene matches: 1. Germline CDR1 and CDR2: MNHNY and SVGAGI (reference sequence). The CDR3 loop is CASQRGTDTQYF. CDR3 coding DNA: TGTGCCAGCCAGCGGGGGACAGATACGCAGTATTTT.

This chain links TRBV2 with TRBJ1-2, with TRBD1 identical over 10 bases. In germline, CDR1 is SNHLY, CDR2 FYNNEI. The V segment lost 8 bases and the J segment 3 bases; nucleotides outside the gene matches: 3. This CDR3 has 13 amino acids. The CDR3 sequence: CASGTGVHYGYTF. The CDR3, as DNA: TGTGCCAGCGGGACAGGGGTCCACTATGGCTACACCTTC.

The chain couples TRBV10-3 to TRBJ2-7; D is uncertain. Germline CDR1 is ENHRY and CDR2 is SYGVKD. The CDR3 loop spans 14 amino acids. Trimming took off 0 bases at V and 2 bases at J, with 8 bases between the two ends. CDR3 nucleotides: TGTGCCATCAGTGAGTCAGGTAACCCCTACGAGCAGTACTTC. Its translation is CAISESGNPYEQYF.

The chain couples TRBV19 to TRBJ2-1; TRBD1 aligns across 8 bases. This CDR3 is built from 11 residues. CDR1 is LNHDA and CDR2 is SQIVND in the germline V gene (reference sequence). The junction had 5 bases not matched to a gene; V was cut back by 5 bases and J by 14 bases. The DNA for the CDR3 is TGTGCCAGTAGTGTAGGACAGGGTGAGTTCTTC. Amino acids: CASSVGQGEFF. The full variable domain, with the rest looked up from reference TRBV19 and TRBJ2-1, is DGGITQSPKYLFRKEGQNVTLSCEQNLNHDAMYWYRQDPGQGLRLIYYSQIVNDFQKGDIAEGYSVSREKKESFPLTVTSAQKNPTAFYLCASSVGQGEFFGPGTRLTVL.

The chain couples TRBV2 to TRBJ2-1; a possible D gene is TRBD1 (5 bases). Trimming shortened V by 3 bases and J by 7 bases, and 22 bases separated the two germline ends. Germline loops: CDR1 SNHLY, CDR2 FYNNEI. The CDR3 has 17 residues. CDR3 sequence (DNA): TGTGCCAGCAGTGATAGGGCAGGGAAAGGGTCAGGGAATGAGCAGTTCTTC. Residues: CASSDRAGKGSGNEQFF. The full variable domain, its missing parts supplied by reference TRBV2 and TRBJ2-1, is EPEVTQTPSHQVTQMGQEVILRCVPISNHLYFYWYRQILGQKVEFLVSFYNNEISEKSEIFDDQFSVERPDGSNFTLKIRSTKLEDSAMYFCASSDRAGKGSGNEQFFGPGTRLTVL.

The J gene is TRBJ2-7, the V gene TRBV29-1; the D gene could be TRBD1 or TRBD2 (6 bases each). Germline V CDR1 and CDR2: SQVTM, ANQGSEA. This CDR3 has 14 amino acids. V was clipped by 7 bases and J by 2 bases, with 18 bases between them. CDR3 nucleotide sequence: TGCAGCGCCCTGGGGGGTCAGGGGCCCTACGAGCAGTACTTC. Protein product: CSALGGQGPYEQYF.

The chain employs TRBV16 and TRBJ2-7, with 7 positions matching TRBD2. With 5 bases clipped from V and 2 bases from J, the junction kept 6 bases outside the gene matches. The CDR3 loop spans 14 amino acids. The germline gives CDR1 KGHSY, CDR2 FQNENV. CDR3 protein: CASSYGRFTYEQYF. The CDR3, as DNA: TGTGCCAGCAGCTACGGGAGGTTCACCTACGAGCAGTACTTC.

The chain links TRBV30 to TRBJ1-2; tentatively, D is TRBD1 (5 bases). The CDR3 has 14 residues. From germline, CDR1 is GTSNPN and CDR2 SVGIG (reference sequence). Trimming shortened V by 0 bases and J by 8 bases, and 16 bases separated the two germline ends. The CDR3, as DNA: TGTGCCTGGAGTGTAGGGCAGGGCCACGGGGGCTACACCTTC. Its translation: CAWSVGQGHGGYTF.

This chain connects TRBV6-5 to TRBJ1-5; 8 nucleotides agree with TRBD1. The V segment lost 7 bases and the J segment 5 bases; nucleotides outside the gene matches: 4. Germline loops: CDR1 MNHEY, CDR2 SVGAGI. The CDR3 totals 13 residues. This CDR3 is CASTGQGDQPQHF. CDR3 coding DNA: TGTGCCAGCACCGGACAGGGCGATCAGCCCCAGCATTTT.

The chain joins TRBV3-1 (or the pseudogene TRBV3-2) to TRBJ1-3, with D possibly matching TRBD1 (5 bases). V was clipped by 5 bases and J by 3 bases, with 14 bases between them. CDR3 length equals 15 residues. CDR1 and CDR2 (germline): LGHDT, YNNKEL (reference sequence). The CDR3 sequence: CASSSPGGGGNTIYF. The CDR3 DNA is TGTGCCAGCAGCTCCCCGGGGGGAGGTGGAAACACCATATATTTT.

V is TRBV19 and J is TRBJ1-2; D unclear. Per germline, CDR1 LNHDA and CDR2 SQIVND (reference sequence). The CDR3 sequence is 14 residues long. Between the trimmed V and J ends, which lost 3 bases and 3 bases, there was a span of 11 bases. The CDR3 DNA reads TGTGCCAGTAGTATGGCAGGCAATGACTATGGCTACACCTTC. It encodes CASSMAGNDYGYTF.

This clone was counted a single time. The chain uses TRBV3-1 (or the pseudogene TRBV3-2) and TRBJ1-2; D gene unclear. Between the trimmed V and J ends, which lost 1 base and 3 bases, there was a span of 9 bases. The germline gives CDR1 LGHDT, CDR2 YNNKEL (reference sequence). The length of the CDR3 is 14 residues. The DNA of the CDR3 is TGTGCCAGCAGCCAAGGGGGTATAGACTATGGCTACACCTTC. This translates into CASSQGGIDYGYTF.

The rearrangement joins TRBV3-1 (or the pseudogene TRBV3-2) to TRBJ1-1; D is possibly TRBD1 (6 bases). The CDR3 has 14 residues. Between the trimmed V and J ends, which lost 4 bases and 8 bases, there was a span of 17 bases. Germline CDR1 and CDR2: LGHDT and YNNKEL (reference sequence). The CDR3 loop is CASSRSGGTGEAFF. The CDR3 DNA is TGTGCCAGCAGCCGCTCTGGGGGAACAGGGGAAGCTTTCTTT.

This clone was detected a few times. This rearrangement joins TRBV6-1 to TRBJ1-6, with 8 bases lining up with TRBD1. The CDR3 sequence is 17 residues long. The germline V gene encodes CDR1 MNHNS and CDR2 SASEGT. Germline trimming cut 2 bases from V and 10 bases from J; bases unmatched to any gene: 13. CDR3 in amino acids: CASSEIPPGGNASPLHF. CDR3 coding DNA: TGTGCCAGCAGTGAAATCCCCCCAGGGGGCAATGCCTCACCCCTCCACTTT.

This chain links TRBV7-2 with TRBJ2-3; 8 bases align to TRBD2. Unmatched junction bases numbered 9, after V lost 5 bases and J lost 5 bases. Germline V gene data show CDR1 as SGHTA and CDR2 as FQGNSA. This CDR3 has 15 amino acids. DNA of the CDR3: TGTGCCAGCAGCGTATTAGCGGGATTAGGAGATACGCAGTATTTT. Translating gives CASSVLAGLGDTQYF.